This record looks at one T cell receptor (beta chain) sequence and its context. This clonotype was picked up many times. The antigen it binds to is not known. One base away there is no much larger clone; base qualities are not given. Explained via the paper, the treatment or condition label denotes: live attenuated yellow fever vaccine strain. At each blood-draw timepoint, two biological replicates of bulk PBMCs were obtained. PBMCs were isolated from peripheral blood using a standard Ficoll-Paque protocol. RNA was extracted with TriZol from bulk PBMCs, CD4 and CD8 fractions, and dextramer-positive and dextramer-negative fractions. The data stem from a study of T cells after yellow fever vaccination (dated by TCRdb to between 2017 and 2020). Describing the broader study: The SMART-Seq v4 Ultra Low Input RNA kit was used to prepare libraries from fractions with low cell numbers. To follow T-cell clones before and after both primary and booster YFV17D yellow fever vaccination, bulk TCR alpha and beta repertoires underwent longitudinal sequencing. Bulk PBMC replicates and cell subsets were isolated from blood drawn at multiple timepoints before and after both primary and secondary immunization. The cohort comprised two healthy male donors, one aged 18 to 30 and one aged 30 to 40 years.

TCR cDNA was made using 5'RACE template switching, a step that added a universal primer site and unique molecular identifiers. Priming for cDNA synthesis came from both the TCR alpha and TCR beta constant segments. Library amplification used two PCR steps, and the second PCR step added sample barcodes and sequencing adapters. Sequencing of libraries was performed on Illumina HiSeq 2500 (2x100 bp) or NovaSeq (2x150 bp). Under the source paper's analysis protocol: MIGEC was used to demultiplex reads and collapse the reads into UMI consensus sequences, and MiXCR was used for V(D)J alignment. Using edgeR on replicate PBMC samples, clonotypes were called vaccine-responding if FDR was below 0.01 and the log2 fold change was above 5 up to day 15. CD4 or CD8 identity was assigned to each bulk clonotype according to whether the clonotype was present at higher abundance in the sequenced CD4 repertoire or the sequenced CD8 repertoire. TCRdb reworked the public reads: Q25 trimming with fastp, MiXCR clone assembly, productive beta chains retained. Identical CDR3 protein sequences are pooled into one entry, listed with their most common genes and DNA. In this record, the V and J calls reflect TCRdb's handling and not the investigators' own analysis. Across this sample there are 350,000 to 450,000 distinct CDR3 sequences, with more than 5.5% seen only once. The top ten hold about 15% of the sample.

V trim: 4 bases; J trim: 4 bases; unmatched bases: 11. The CDR3 covers 16 residues, taking in both the cysteine and the phenylalanine. Only the CDR3 part of the read is kept: 48 bases, read in frame from the first base. Reading the germline V gene (reference sequence) gives CDR1 SGHKS and CDR2 YYEKEE. The study at large found these results: Because the study included only a couple of donors, the extent to which the findings can be generalized is limited. Most clones expanded after primary vaccination (96% of CD4 and roughly 88% of CD8) were re-detected after the booster, suggesting that broad memory maintenance occurred. A small fraction of clonotypes appeared in both the CD4 and CD8 compartments, likely as a result of convergent recombination. Compared with the primary T-cell response, the secondary T-cell response was weaker but faster, peaking on day 5 rather than day 15. Computational filtering was required because FACS-sorted repertoires could contain abundant contaminating clonotypes from the bulk population.

The source material was PBMCs, sampled 5 days after the yellow fever booster vaccination. The clonotype was recovered from a man under 40 who received the YFV17D yellow fever vaccine. The sequence joins TRBV5-5 to TRBJ1-2; TRBD1 agrees with 9 junctional bases. The DNA reads TGTGCCAGCAGCCCCCGGGGACAGGGCGGTACCTATGGCTACACCTTC. Its protein reads: CASSPRGQGGTYGYTF.